A single sample is the source of the 11 T cell receptor beta chains below, sequenced in a study of cytomegalovirus exposure and HLA in healthy donors. 13 Jbeta primers and 60 Vbeta primers were used for the PCR. Using immunoSEQ multiplex PCR, the repertoire was profiled, and TCRdb retains in-frame clones only, with some absent. The table lists fewer than 120,000 clones, over 65% of them singletons. Material: PBMCs. The source is a man aged 25-40 years in good health and CMV-seropositive.

This rearrangement joins TRBV10-3 to TRBJ2-6, with TRBD2 matching over 11 bases. The CDR3 is 19 residues long. Germline CDR1 ENHRY, CDR2 SYGVKD. V lost 2 bases to trimming and J lost 3 bases; unmatched junction nucleotides: 9. CDR3 loop: CAISEELLAGGGGANVLTF. The DNA for the CDR3 is TGTGCCATCAGTGAGGAGTTGCTAGCGGGGGGTGGTGGGGCCAACGTCCTGACTTTC.

The chain joins TRBV4-3 to TRBJ1-5, with D perhaps TRBD1 (6 bases). V dropped 4 bases and J dropped 7 bases, with 14 bases sitting between them. This CDR3 contains 14 residues. CDR1 is LGHNA, CDR2 YSLEER, per germline. The CDR3 loop reads CASSPIRGNQPQHF. The CDR3, as DNA: TGCGCCAGCAGCCCCATAAGGGGGAACCAGCCCCAGCATTTT.

CDR3 region: CASSLPGLRQETQYF. In nucleotides, the CDR3 is TGTGCCAGTAGCTTACCGGGACTCCGCCAAGAGACCCAGTACTTC. The chain links TRBV19 to TRBJ2-5; the D gene is possibly TRBD2 (6 bases). Trimming removed 6 bases at V and 1 base at J, with 15 bases between. Germline V gene lookup returns CDR1 LNHDA and CDR2 SQIVND (reference sequence). The CDR3 extends over 15 amino acids.

Comments on this clone: Other DNA sequences from this sample encode an identical CDR3 as well. J is TRBJ2-1 and V is TRBV5-4; D is unclear. Germline loops: CDR1 SGHNT, CDR2 YYREEE (reference sequence). The CDR3 spans 13 residues. V lost 1 base, J lost 6 bases, and 8 bases lay in between. The CDR3 DNA sequence: TGTGCCAGCAGCTTGAGAGGCAGCAATGAGCAGTTCTTC. It encodes CASSLRGSNEQFF.

This chain joins TRBV28 and TRBJ1-2; D is unclear. Germline V lookup: CDR1 MDHEN, CDR2 SYDVKM. The CDR3 is 12 residues long. Trimming left V 6 bases short and J 8 bases short, with 13 bases between. The CDR3 region is CASSSPTGGYTF. In nucleotides, the CDR3 is TGTGCCAGCAGCTCCCCGACGGGAGGCTACACCTTC.

V and J are TRBV11-2 and TRBJ1-5; 7 bases align to TRBD1. V shed 5 bases, J shed 4 bases, and the junction held 5 bases outside the gene matches. Germline values: CDR1 SGHAT, CDR2 FQNNGV. This CDR3 contains 14 residues. The CDR3 is CASSPGQNNQPQHF. The CDR3 DNA sequence: TGTGCCAGCAGCCCGGGACAGAATAATCAGCCCCAGCATTTT.

The rearrangement uses TRBV7-2 and TRBJ2-5, with D possibly matching TRBD1 (5 bases). Germline V gene data show CDR1 as SGHTA and CDR2 as FQGNSA. Deletions cut 3 bases from V and 2 bases from J, with 7 bases between. This CDR3 is 13 amino acids long. CDR3 nucleotides: TGTGCCAGCAGCTTCCGACAGCAAGAGACCCAGTACTTC. This gives the protein CASSFRQQETQYF.

This chain links TRBV9 with TRBJ2-1; a possible D gene is TRBD2 (5 bases). Deletions cut 2 bases from V and 10 bases from J, with 10 bases between. Germline CDR1 reads SGDLS; CDR2 reads YYNGEE. This CDR3 spans 12 amino acids. The CDR3 coding sequence is TGTGCCAGCAGCGTCGGAGGCGCGGAGCAGTTCTTC. This translates into CASSVGGAEQFF. The full variable domain, its missing parts supplied by reference TRBV9 and TRBJ2-1, is DSGVTQTPKHLITATGQRVTLRCSPRSGDLSVYWYQQSLDQGLQFLIQYYNGEERAKGNILERFSAQQFPDLHSELNLSSLELGDSALYFCASSVGGAEQFFGPGTRLTVL.

The rearrangement uses TRBV19 and TRBJ1-5; perhaps TRBD1 as D (6 bases). V lost 7 bases and J 1 base, leaving 17 bases between the germline ends. In germline, CDR1 is LNHDA, CDR2 SQIVND (reference sequence). The CDR3 runs to 16 residues. The CDR3 nucleotides are TGTGCCAGTACCATGGGGGGGCTAGGGAGCAATCAGCCCCAGCATTTT. Translating it yields CASTMGGLGSNQPQHF.

This chain joins TRBV4-3 and TRBJ1-4, with D perhaps matching TRBD1 (5 bases). V was clipped by 0 bases and J by 0 bases, with 11 bases between them. Germline CDR1 reads LGHNA; CDR2 reads YSLEER. This CDR3 spans 17 amino acids. The CDR3 loop is CASSQDGGAATNEKLFF. The DNA of the CDR3 is TGCGCCAGCAGCCAAGATGGCGGGGCTGCAACTAATGAAAAACTGTTTTTT.

The V call is TRBV10-2, the J call TRBJ2-3; D unclear. This CDR3 has 15 amino acids. Germline CDR1 is WSHSY and CDR2 is SAAADI. The V gene lost 3 bases and the J gene lost 2 bases, with 12 bases spanning the gap. CDR3 region: CASSDVSGPTDTQYF. CDR3 nucleotide sequence: TGCGCCAGCAGTGACGTATCGGGTCCCACAGATACGCAGTATTTT.